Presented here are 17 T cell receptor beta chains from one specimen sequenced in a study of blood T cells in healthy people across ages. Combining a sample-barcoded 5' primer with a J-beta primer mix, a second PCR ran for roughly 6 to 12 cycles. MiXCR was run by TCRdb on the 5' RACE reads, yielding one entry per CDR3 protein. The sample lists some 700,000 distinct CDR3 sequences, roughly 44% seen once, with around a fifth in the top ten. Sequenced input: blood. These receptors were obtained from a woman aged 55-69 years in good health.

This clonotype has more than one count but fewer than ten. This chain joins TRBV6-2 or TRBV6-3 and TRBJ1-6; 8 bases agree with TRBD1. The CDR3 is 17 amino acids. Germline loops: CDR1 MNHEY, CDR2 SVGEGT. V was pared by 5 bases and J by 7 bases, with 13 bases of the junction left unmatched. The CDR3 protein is CASSRNQDRAGNSPLHF. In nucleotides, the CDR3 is TGTGCCAGCAGTCGCAATCAGGACAGGGCCGGGAATTCACCCCTCCACTTT.

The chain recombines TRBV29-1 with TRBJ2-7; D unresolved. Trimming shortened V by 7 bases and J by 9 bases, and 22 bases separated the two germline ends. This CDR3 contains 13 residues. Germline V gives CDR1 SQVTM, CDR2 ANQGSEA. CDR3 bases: TGCAGCGGCCAACCGGGTGCTAGTGATAGGCAGTACTTC. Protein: CSGQPGASDRQYF.

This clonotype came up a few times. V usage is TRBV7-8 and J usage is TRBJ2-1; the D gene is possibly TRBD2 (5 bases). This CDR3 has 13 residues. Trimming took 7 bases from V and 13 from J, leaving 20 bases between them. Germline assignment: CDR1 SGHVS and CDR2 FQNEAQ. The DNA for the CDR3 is TGTGCCAGCATCGAGGGCGGCCGGCCGCGCCAGTTCTTC. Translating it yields CASIEGGRPRQFF.

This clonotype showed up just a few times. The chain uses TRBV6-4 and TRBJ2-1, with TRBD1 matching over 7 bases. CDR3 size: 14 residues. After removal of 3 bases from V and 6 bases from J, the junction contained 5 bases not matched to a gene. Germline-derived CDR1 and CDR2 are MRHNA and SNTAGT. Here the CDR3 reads CASSEGGPSNEQFF. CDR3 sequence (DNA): TGTGCCAGCAGTGAAGGGGGCCCCTCCAATGAGCAGTTCTTC.

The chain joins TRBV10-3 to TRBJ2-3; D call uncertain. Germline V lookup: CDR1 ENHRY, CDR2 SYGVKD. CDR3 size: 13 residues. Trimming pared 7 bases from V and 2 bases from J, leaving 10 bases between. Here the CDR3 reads CAIMGTYTDTQYF. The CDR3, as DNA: TGTGCCATCATGGGCACGTACACAGATACGCAGTATTTT.

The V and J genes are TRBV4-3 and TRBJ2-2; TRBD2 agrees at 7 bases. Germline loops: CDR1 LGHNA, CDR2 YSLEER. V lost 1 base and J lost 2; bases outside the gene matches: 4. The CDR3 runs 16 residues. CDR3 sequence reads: CASSQGRLANTGELFF. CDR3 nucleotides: TGCGCCAGCAGCCAAGGCCGACTAGCCAACACCGGGGAGCTGTTTTTT.

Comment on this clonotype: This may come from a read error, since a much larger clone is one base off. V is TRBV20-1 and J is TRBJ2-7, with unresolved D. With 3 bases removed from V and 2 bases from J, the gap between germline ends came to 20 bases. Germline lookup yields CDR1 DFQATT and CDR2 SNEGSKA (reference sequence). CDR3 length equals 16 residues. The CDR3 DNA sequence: TGCAGTGCTAGTAACCCCGCGCCTGCGCCGACCTACGAGCAGTACTTC. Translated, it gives CSASNPAPAPTYEQYF.

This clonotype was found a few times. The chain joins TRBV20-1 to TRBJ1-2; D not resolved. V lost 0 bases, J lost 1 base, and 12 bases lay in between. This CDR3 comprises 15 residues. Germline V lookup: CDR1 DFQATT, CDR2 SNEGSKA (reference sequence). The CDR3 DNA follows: TGCAGTGCTAGAGATCTTATGAAGCTTAACTATGGCTACACCTTC. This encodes CSARDLMKLNYGYTF.

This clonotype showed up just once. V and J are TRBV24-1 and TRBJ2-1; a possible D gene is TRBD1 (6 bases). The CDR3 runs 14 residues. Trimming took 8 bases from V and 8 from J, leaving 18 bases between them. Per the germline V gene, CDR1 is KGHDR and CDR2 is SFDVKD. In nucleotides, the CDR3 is TGTGCCACCACCCAGGGGTGGGGGAGTGATGAGCAGTTCTTC. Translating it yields CATTQGWGSDEQFF.

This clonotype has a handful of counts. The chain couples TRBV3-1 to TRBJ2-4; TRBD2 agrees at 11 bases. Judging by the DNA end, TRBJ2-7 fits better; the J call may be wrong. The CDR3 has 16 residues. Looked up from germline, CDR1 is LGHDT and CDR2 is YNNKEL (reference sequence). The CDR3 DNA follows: TGTGCCAGCAGCCGATCACCGGGACTAGCGGCCTACGAGCAGTACTTC. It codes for CASSRSPGLAAYEQYF.

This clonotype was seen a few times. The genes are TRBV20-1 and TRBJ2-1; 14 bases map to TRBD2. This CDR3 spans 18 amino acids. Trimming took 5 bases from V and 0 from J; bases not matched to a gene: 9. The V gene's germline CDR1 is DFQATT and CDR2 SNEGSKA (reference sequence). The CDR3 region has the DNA TGCAGTGCTGCACAGGGGACTAGCGGGAGCAGCTCCTACAATGAGCAGTTCTTC. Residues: CSAAQGTSGSSSYNEQFF.

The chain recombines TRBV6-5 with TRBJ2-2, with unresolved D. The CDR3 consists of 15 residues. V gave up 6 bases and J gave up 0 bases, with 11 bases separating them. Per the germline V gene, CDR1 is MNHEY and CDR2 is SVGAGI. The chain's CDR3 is CASRDGPPNTGELFF. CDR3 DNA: TGTGCCAGCAGGGACGGGCCCCCGAACACCGGGGAGCTGTTTTTT.

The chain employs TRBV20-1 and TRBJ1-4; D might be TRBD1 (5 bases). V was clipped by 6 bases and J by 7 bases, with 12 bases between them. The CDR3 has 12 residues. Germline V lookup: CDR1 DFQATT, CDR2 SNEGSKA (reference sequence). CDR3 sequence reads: CSAPGTSEKLFF. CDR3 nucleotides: TGCAGTGCCCCAGGGACGAGTGAAAAACTGTTTTTT.

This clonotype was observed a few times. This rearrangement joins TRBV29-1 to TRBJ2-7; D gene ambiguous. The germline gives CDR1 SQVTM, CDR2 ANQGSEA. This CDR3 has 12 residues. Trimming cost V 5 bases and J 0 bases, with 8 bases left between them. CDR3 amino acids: CSVWATSYEQYF. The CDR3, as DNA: TGCAGCGTTTGGGCCACCTCCTACGAGCAGTACTTC.

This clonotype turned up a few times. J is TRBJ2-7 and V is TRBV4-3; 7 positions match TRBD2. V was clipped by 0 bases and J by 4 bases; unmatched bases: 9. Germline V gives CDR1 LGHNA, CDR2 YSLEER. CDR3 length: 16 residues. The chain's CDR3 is CASSQESGGSRYEQYF. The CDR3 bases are TGCGCCAGCAGCCAAGAGTCCGGCGGGAGTAGATACGAGCAGTACTTC.

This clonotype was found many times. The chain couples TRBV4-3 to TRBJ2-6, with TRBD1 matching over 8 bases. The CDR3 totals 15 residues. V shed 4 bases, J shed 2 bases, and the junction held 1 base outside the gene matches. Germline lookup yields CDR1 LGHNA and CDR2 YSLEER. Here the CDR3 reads CASSPTGAGANVLTF. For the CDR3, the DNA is TGCGCCAGCAGCCCGACAGGGGCTGGGGCCAACGTCCTGACTTTC.

The CDR3 DNA follows: TGCAGTGCTATAGGGGGACTAGCGGGAGTAACCGGGGAGCTGTTTTTT. Encoded protein: CSAIGGLAGVTGELFF. V gene TRBV20-1 combines with J gene TRBJ2-2; 14 bases are shared with TRBD2. The CDR3 is 16 residues long. V shed 4 bases and J 5 bases; nucleotides not matched to a gene: 6. Germline CDR1 DFQATT, CDR2 SNEGSKA (reference sequence).